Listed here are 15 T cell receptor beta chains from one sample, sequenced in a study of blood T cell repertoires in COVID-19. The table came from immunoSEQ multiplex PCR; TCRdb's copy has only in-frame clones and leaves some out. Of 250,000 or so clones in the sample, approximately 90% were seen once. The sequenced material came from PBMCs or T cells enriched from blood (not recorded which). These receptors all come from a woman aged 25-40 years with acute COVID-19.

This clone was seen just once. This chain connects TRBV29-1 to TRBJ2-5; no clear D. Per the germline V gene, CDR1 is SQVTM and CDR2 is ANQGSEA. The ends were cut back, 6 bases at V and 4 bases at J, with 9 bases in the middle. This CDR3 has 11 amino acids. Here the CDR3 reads CSVYTGETQYF. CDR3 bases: TGCAGCGTCTATACCGGAGAGACCCAGTACTTC.

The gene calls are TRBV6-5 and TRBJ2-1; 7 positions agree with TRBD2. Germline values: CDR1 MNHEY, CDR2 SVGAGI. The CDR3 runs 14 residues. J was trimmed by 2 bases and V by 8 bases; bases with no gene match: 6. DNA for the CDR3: TGTGCCAGCCCCCCTAGCGGAACCTACAATGAGCAGTTCTTC. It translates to CASPPSGTYNEQFF.

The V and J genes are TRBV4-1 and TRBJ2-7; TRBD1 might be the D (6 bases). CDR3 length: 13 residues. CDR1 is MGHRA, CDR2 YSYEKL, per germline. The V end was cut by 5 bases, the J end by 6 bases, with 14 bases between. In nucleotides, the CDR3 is TGCGCCAGCAGCGCAGGACAGACGGGCGAGCAGTACTTC. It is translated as CASSAGQTGEQYF.

In DNA, the CDR3 is TGCAGCGTGGTCCGGGACAGGGGCTCCTACGAGCAGTACTTC. Its protein is CSVVRDRGSYEQYF. The rearrangement joins TRBV29-1 to TRBJ2-7, with 10 bases that match TRBD1. From germline, CDR1 is SQVTM and CDR2 ANQGSEA. Germline trimming cut 6 bases from V and 0 bases from J; bases unmatched to any gene: 5. The CDR3 consists of 14 residues.

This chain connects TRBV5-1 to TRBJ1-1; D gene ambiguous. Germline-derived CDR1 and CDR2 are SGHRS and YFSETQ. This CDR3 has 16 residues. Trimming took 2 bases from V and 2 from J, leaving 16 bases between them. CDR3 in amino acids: CASSLISDSGNTEAFF. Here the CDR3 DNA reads TGCGCCAGCAGCTTAATATCTGACTCTGGCAACACTGAAGCTTTCTTT.

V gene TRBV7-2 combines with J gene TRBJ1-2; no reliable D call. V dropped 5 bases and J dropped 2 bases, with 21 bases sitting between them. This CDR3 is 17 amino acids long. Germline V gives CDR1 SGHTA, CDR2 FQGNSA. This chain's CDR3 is CASSRPKPGSPNYGYTF. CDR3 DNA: TGTGCCAGCAGCCGCCCCAAACCAGGATCCCCCAACTATGGCTACACCTTC.

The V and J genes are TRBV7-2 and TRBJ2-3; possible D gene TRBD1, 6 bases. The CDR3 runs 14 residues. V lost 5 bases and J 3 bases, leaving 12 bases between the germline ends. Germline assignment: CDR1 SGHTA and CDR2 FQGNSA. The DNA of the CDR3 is TGTGCCAGCAGCAAACAGGGTAGAACAGATACGCAGTATTTT. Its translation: CASSKQGRTDTQYF. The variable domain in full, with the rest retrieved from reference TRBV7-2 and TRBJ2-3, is GAGVSQSPSNKVTEKGKDVELRCDPISGHTALYWYRQSLGQGLEFLIYFQGNSAPDKSGLPSDRFSAERTGGSVSTLTIQRTQQEDSAVYLCASSKQGRTDTQYFGPGTRLTVL.

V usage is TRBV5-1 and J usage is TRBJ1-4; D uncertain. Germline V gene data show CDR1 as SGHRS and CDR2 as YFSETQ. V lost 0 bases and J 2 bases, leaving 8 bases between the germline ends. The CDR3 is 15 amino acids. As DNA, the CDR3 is TGCGCCAGCAGCTTGGAAGCGACCACTAATGAAAAACTGTTTTTT. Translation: CASSLEATTNEKLFF.

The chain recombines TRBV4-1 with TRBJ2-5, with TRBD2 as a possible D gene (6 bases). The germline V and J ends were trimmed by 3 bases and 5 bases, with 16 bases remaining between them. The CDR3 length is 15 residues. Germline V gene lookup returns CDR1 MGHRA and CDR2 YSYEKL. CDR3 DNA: TGCGCCAGCAGCCAGCTTAGCGGCCCTGCGGAGACCCAGTACTTC. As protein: CASSQLSGPAETQYF.

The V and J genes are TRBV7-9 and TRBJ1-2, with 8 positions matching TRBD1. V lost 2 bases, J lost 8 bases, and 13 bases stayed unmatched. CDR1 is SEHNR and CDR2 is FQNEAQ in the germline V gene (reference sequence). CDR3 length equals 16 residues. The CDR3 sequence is CASSLNVAGGSLGYTF. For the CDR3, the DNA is TGTGCCAGCAGCTTAAATGTAGCAGGGGGCTCCTTGGGCTACACCTTC.

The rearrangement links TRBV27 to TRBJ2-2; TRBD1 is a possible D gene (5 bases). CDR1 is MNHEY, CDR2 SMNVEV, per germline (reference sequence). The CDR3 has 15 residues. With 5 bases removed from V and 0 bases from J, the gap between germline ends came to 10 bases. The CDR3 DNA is TGTGCCAGCAGTCCCCCGGACACGAACACCGGGGAGCTGTTTTTT. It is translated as CASSPPDTNTGELFF.

CDR3 region: CAWRRGTGGKTGYTF. In DNA, the CDR3 is TGTGCCTGGAGGAGAGGGACAGGGGGCAAGACTGGCTACACCTTC. The chain uses TRBV30 and TRBJ1-2; 12 bases map to TRBD1. The V segment lost 3 bases and the J segment 7 bases; nucleotides outside the gene matches: 9. Germline CDR1 reads GTSNPN; CDR2 reads SVGIG (reference sequence). CDR3 size: 15 residues.

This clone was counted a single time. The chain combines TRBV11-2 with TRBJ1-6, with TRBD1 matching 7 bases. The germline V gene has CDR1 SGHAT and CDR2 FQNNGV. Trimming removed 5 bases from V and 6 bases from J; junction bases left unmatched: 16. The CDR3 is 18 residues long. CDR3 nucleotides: TGTGCCAGCAGCGCTCCCGTCCAGGGGGGACTGGGTAATTCACCCCTCCACTTT. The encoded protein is CASSAPVQGGLGNSPLHF.

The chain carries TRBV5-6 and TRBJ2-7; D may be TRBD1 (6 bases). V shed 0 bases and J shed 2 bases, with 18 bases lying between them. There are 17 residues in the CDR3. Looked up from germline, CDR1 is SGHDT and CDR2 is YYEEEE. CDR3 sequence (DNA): TGTGCCAGCAGCTTGGCCCCCTTCCAGGGGTCACCCTACGAGCAGTACTTC. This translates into CASSLAPFQGSPYEQYF.

In DNA, the CDR3 is TGTGCCAGCAGTTTGTGGGGAGGATATAATGAGCAGTTCTTC. Residues: CASSLWGGYNEQFF. The chain links TRBV27 to TRBJ2-1; a possible D gene is TRBD2 (6 bases). The CDR3 spans 14 residues. Trimming cost V 3 bases and J 7 bases, with 13 bases left between them. Germline CDR1 is MNHEY and CDR2 is SMNVEV (reference sequence).